These T cell receptor beta chains were read from a single sample in a study of Ad26.COV2.S vaccination and SARS-CoV-2 variants. Sequencing was performed with immunoSEQ multiplex PCR; in TCRdb, only in-frame clones are kept and a portion is missing. Counted here are approximately 420,000 clones, roughly 88% occurring once; the ten biggest clones make up about 3.6%. The material was peripheral blood, obtained in a trial of Ad26.COV2.S vaccine versus placebo. The receptors were sampled from a person between 18 and 65 years old who received the Ad26.COV2.S COVID-19 vaccine or a placebo. The CDR3 runs from the conserved cysteine through the conserved F or W. D genes are given only for firm matches. Clone size appears in some rows only: once, few, many, or a class for an expanded clone.

>TRBV7-8|.|TRBJ1-1|.
CASRDQTRSTEAFF
TGTGCCAGCAGGGATCAAACCCGGAGCACTGAAGCTTTCTTT
>TRBV5-1|.|TRBJ2-5|.
CASSLVTETQYF
TGCGCCAGCAGCTTGGTAACGGAGACCCAGTACTTC
>TRBV29-1|.|TRBJ1-5|.
CSVATPNQPQHF
TGCAGCGTTGCGACACCCAATCAGCCCCAGCATTTT
>TRBV5-1|.|TRBJ2-4|.
CASSAGTAGVSKNIQYF
TGCGCCAGCAGCGCGGGGACAGCAGGAGTTTCCAAAAACATTCAGTACTTC
>TRBV7-2|.|TRBJ1-5|.
CASSLGGGDQPQHF
TGTGCCAGCAGCTTAGGCGGGGGGGATCAGCCCCAGCATTTT
>TRBV6-2/TRBV6-3|TRBD1|TRBJ1-1|.
CASSYRDRTEAFF
TGTGCCAGCAGTTACAGGGACAGGACTGAAGCTTTCTTT
>TRBV27|TRBD1|TRBJ2-5|.
CASSLAPGTGQETQYF
TGTGCCAGCAGTTTGGCTCCTGGGACAGGGCAAGAGACCCAGTACTTC
>TRBV11-2|.|TRBJ2-2|.
CASSPTSMGAGELFF
TGTGCCAGCAGCCCAACTAGTATGGGGGCCGGGGAGCTGTTTTTT
>TRBV30|.|TRBJ1-1|few
CAWSGALHDTEAFF
TGTGCCTGGAGTGGGGCCCTCCATGACACTGAAGCTTTCTTT
>TRBV4-1|TRBD2|TRBJ2-7|.
CASSPVSGTIYEQYF
TGCGCCAGCAGCCCCGTTTCCGGGACTATCTACGAGCAGTACTTC
>TRBV9|TRBD1|TRBJ2-5|.
CASAGQGTNQETQYF
TGTGCCAGCGCGGGACAGGGGACGAATCAAGAGACCCAGTACTTC
>TRBV5-1|.|TRBJ2-5|.
CASSLDTTDETQYF
TGCGCCAGCAGCTTGGACACTACGGATGAGACCCAGTACTTC
>TRBV28|TRBD2|TRBJ2-5|.
CASSFPSGDVWGETQYF
TGTGCCAGCAGTTTCCCTAGCGGGGACGTATGGGGAGAGACCCAGTACTTC
>TRBV4-3|.|TRBJ2-1|.
CASSQAGDDEQFF
TGCGCCAGCAGCCAAGCCGGGGACGATGAGCAGTTCTTC
>TRBV7-8|.|TRBJ2-6|.
CATHTQGLTFSGANVLTF
TGTGCCACTCATACCCAGGGACTCACGTTCTCTGGGGCCAACGTCCTGACTTTC
>TRBV6-5|.|TRBJ1-1|.
CASGMVTEAFF
TGTGCCAGCGGAATGGTGACTGAAGCTTTCTTT
>TRBV27|TRBD2|TRBJ2-3|.
CASSNGGAGDTQYF
TGTGCCAGCAGTAACGGGGGGGCGGGAGATACGCAGTATTTT
>TRBV28|TRBD1|TRBJ2-1|.
CASSSSRQGARNEQFF
TGTGCCAGCAGTTCCTCTCGGCAGGGGGCTCGGAATGAGCAGTTCTTC
>TRBV30|.|TRBJ1-5|.
CAWSETGSSNQPQHF
TGTGCCTGGAGTGAAACAGGCTCCAGCAATCAGCCCCAGCATTTT
>TRBV29-1|.|TRBJ1-2|few
CSVSPRDSDLYGYTF
TGCAGCGTTTCCCCTAGAGACAGTGACCTCTATGGCTACACCTTC
>TRBV18|.|TRBJ1-5|.
CASSPFPIGESNQPQHF
TGTGCCAGCTCACCTTTCCCGATCGGGGAAAGCAATCAGCCCCAGCATTTT
>TRBV9|.|TRBJ1-2|.
CASSEGGGASDGYTF
TGTGCCAGCAGCGAGGGTGGAGGGGCGTCTGATGGCTACACCTTC
>TRBV9|TRBD1|TRBJ1-4|.
CASTPAGTDNEKLFF
TGTGCCAGCACCCCGGCGGGGACAGACAATGAAAAACTGTTTTTT
>TRBV19|.|TRBJ2-1|.
CASSISASRFNEQFF
TGTGCCAGTAGTATCTCGGCTTCCCGGTTTAATGAGCAGTTCTTC
>TRBV15|.|TRBJ2-7|.
CATSREWKNEQYF
TGTGCCACCAGCAGAGAGTGGAAAAACGAGCAGTACTTC
>TRBV19|.|TRBJ1-6|.
CASSILRTGNSPLHF
TGTGCCAGTAGTATCCTAAGGACGGGGAATTCACCCCTCCACTTT
>TRBV5-5|.|TRBJ2-7|.
CASSLAGGGTASYEQYF
TGTGCCAGCAGCTTGGCGGGTGGGGGGACAGCCTCCTACGAGCAGTACTTC
>TRBV5-3|TRBD1|TRBJ2-5|once
CARSQTPKGAGKEETQYF
TGTGCCAGAAGCCAGACCCCCAAGGGGGCCGGAAAGGAAGAGACCCAGTACTTC
>TRBV12-5|.|TRBJ2-2|once
CASGLEVGELFF
TGTGCTAGTGGTTTGGAAGTCGGGGAGCTGTTTTTT
>TRBV4-2|.|TRBJ2-1|once
CASSRSGGGPNEQFF
TGTGCCAGCAGCCGTTCGGGTGGGGGGCCCAATGAGCAGTTCTTC
>TRBV28|TRBD1|TRBJ1-4|.
CATLPRGSPNEKLFF
TGTGCCACGTTACCCAGGGGGTCCCCTAATGAAAAACTGTTTTTT
>TRBV28|.|TRBJ2-1|.
CASSYPGSPHNEQFF
TGTGCCAGCAGTTATCCAGGGTCTCCCCACAATGAGCAGTTCTTC
>TRBV14|.|TRBJ2-3|.
CASSQDMGGPSTDTQYF
TGTGCCAGCAGCCAAGATATGGGGGGGCCTAGCACAGATACGCAGTATTTT
>TRBV11-2|.|TRBJ1-2|once
CASSSFEQGTGRRGYTF
TGTGCCAGCAGCTCCTTCGAACAGGGTACCGGACGCCGAGGCTACACCTTC
>TRBV7-6|.|TRBJ1-4|.
CASRKIQGSGEKLFF
TGTGCCAGCAGGAAGATACAGGGTTCCGGTGAAAAACTGTTTTTT
>TRBV7-8|.|TRBJ2-1|.
CASSLFGGQGQFF
TGTGCCAGCAGCTTATTTGGGGGGCAGGGGCAGTTCTTC
>TRBV10-2|.|TRBJ2-2|.
CASSEGIHGELFF
TGCGCCAGCAGTGAGGGGATACATGGGGAGCTGTTTTTT
>TRBV4-2|.|TRBJ1-1|.
CASSQETQRPTEAFF
TGTGCCAGCAGCCAAGAGACACAGCGTCCCACTGAAGCTTTCTTT
>TRBV9|.|TRBJ2-1|.
CASSPGGHNEQFF
TGTGCCAGCAGCCCCGGGGGCCACAATGAGCAGTTCTTC
>TRBV19|TRBD2|TRBJ2-3|.
CASTSGLAGDGDTQYF
TGTGCCAGTACCTCAGGACTAGCGGGGGATGGAGATACGCAGTATTTT
>TRBV6-4|.|TRBJ2-3|.
CASSPSRDTDTQYF
TGTGCCAGCAGTCCTTCGCGGGACACAGATACGCAGTATTTT
>TRBV4-1|.|TRBJ1-3|.
CASSQPGTLDGNTIYF
TGCGCCAGCAGCCAGCCCGGGACACTCGATGGAAACACCATATATTTT
>TRBV29-1|.|TRBJ1-3|.
CSALMAGNTIYF
TGCAGCGCCCTGATGGCTGGAAACACCATATATTTT
>TRBV18|TRBD1|TRBJ1-4|.
CASSPPWDRGNEKLFF
TGTGCCAGCTCACCACCCTGGGACAGGGGTAATGAAAAACTGTTTTTT
>TRBV18|.|TRBJ2-7|.
CASSPLGSTSSYEQYF
TGTGCCAGCTCACCACTCGGCAGTACCTCGAGCTACGAGCAGTACTTC
>TRBV7-9|.|TRBJ1-6|.
CASSGVQGSSPLHF
TGTGCCAGCAGCGGAGTACAGGGCTCTTCACCCCTCCACTTT
>TRBV24-1|.|TRBJ2-7|few
CATSKPGINEQYF
TGTGCCACCAGTAAACCGGGAATCAACGAGCAGTACTTC
>TRBV4-1|.|TRBJ1-2|.
CASSQVGGQWGYTF
TGCGCCAGCAGCCAAGTTGGGGGGCAGTGGGGCTACACCTTC
>TRBV6-5|TRBD2|TRBJ2-5|.
CASSPGGTQYF
TGTGCCAGCAGCCCGGGGGGGACCCAGTACTTC
>TRBV6-5|.|TRBJ1-5|.
CASSSRRNQPQHF
TGTGCCAGCAGTTCTCGGCGCAATCAGCCCCAGCATTTT
>TRBV24-1|.|TRBJ2-5|.
CATKSGKKETQYF
TGTGCCACCAAGTCCGGGAAGAAAGAGACCCAGTACTTC
>TRBV4-1|.|TRBJ2-7|.
CASSQDYEQYF
TGCGCCAGCAGCCAGGACTACGAGCAGTACTTC
>TRBV18|.|TRBJ2-3|once
CASSPRSRGRSSTDTQYF
TGTGCCAGCTCACCACGATCGCGGGGGCGATCTAGCACAGATACGCAGTATTTT